Listed below are T cell receptor beta chains from one sample, sequenced in a study of blood T cell repertoires in COVID-19. Clones were sequenced by immunoSEQ multiplex PCR, and TCRdb holds only the in-frame ones, with some missing. Among 70,000 or so clones listed, approximately 83% were seen once. The sample was peripheral blood. The receptors stem from a man aged 35-49 years with COVID-19, enrolled during active disease. CDR3s include the opening cysteine and the closing phenylalanine or tryptophan. The size field is filled for only some rows; it gives once, few, many or a size class.

V gene: TRBV12-3/TRBV12-4; clone size: NA; CDR3 protein: CASSEQGAYEQYF
V gene: TRBV5-6; clone size: NA; CDR3 protein: CASSGQGPTEAFF
V gene: TRBV7-9; clone size: few; CDR3 protein: CASSLGAGAGNTIYF
V gene: TRBV27; clone size: once; CDR3 protein: CASRNLDYGYTF
V gene: TRBV28; clone size: NA; CDR3 protein: CASSSQRGGIQETQYF
V gene: TRBV6-5; clone size: NA; CDR3 protein: CASSFGQGRTEAFF
V gene: TRBV5-1; clone size: NA; CDR3 protein: CASSTGLQGAHGYTF
V gene: TRBV19; clone size: NA; CDR3 protein: CASSFRGTRATEAFF
V gene: TRBV5-5; clone size: few; CDR3 protein: CASSLAAGAYGYTF
V gene: TRBV5-6; clone size: NA; CDR3 protein: CASSLDGVRGTDTQYF
V gene: TRBV7-2; clone size: NA; CDR3 protein: CASSLGGTDRQPQHF
V gene: TRBV5-8; clone size: NA; CDR3 protein: CASSLEDRGSPLHF
V gene: TRBV19; clone size: NA; CDR3 protein: CASSTPYGAGLGTGELFF
V gene: TRBV6-2/TRBV6-3; clone size: NA; CDR3 protein: CASSYGPTGLRYNEQFF
V gene: TRBV7-9; clone size: NA; CDR3 protein: CASSFGRDYEQYF